Described below is a single TCR beta chain sequence and its context. The antigen remains unidentified. At a deep level, the assay was run. This table comes from immunoSEQ multiplex PCR, and its TCRdb copy is limited to in-frame clones, with some not included. The sample lists approximately 2,000,000 clones, roughly 93% seen once, with around 1.7% in the top ten. CDR3 length: 15 residues. The ends lost 1 base at V and 3 bases at J; junction bases unmatched: 4. Looked up from germline, CDR1 is MNHEY and CDR2 is SVGAGI. The data were obtained in a study of shared clonotypes between healthy human individuals. The study, taken as a whole, reports: Naive CD4 clonotypes overlapped across a handful of donors at roughly 5%. Non-shared clonotypes had lower generation probabilities than those shared by all four donors. The donor pool, a small one, limited the genetic and exposure-history diversity represented.

Only CD45RO-negative cells positively selected for CCR7 counted as naive CD8 cells, so terminally differentiated effector memory CD45RA+ cells were excluded. V gene TRBV6-5 combines with J gene TRBJ2-7; the match to TRBD1 covers 9 bases. Sequenced input: naive CD8+ T cells from PBMCs. This clonotype originated in a man younger than 35 in good health. Some clones in this sample may be carry-over from other donors' samples. The CDR3 reads CASSYWRDRVYEQYF. The DNA for the CDR3 is TGTGCCAGCAGTTACTGGCGGGACAGGGTCTACGAGCAGTACTTC.